Following are 8 T cell receptor beta chains from one sample sequenced in a study of T-cell memory formation after mild COVID-19. TCRdb fed the 5' RACE reads into MiXCR, producing one record per CDR3 protein. The sample lists a few hundred thousand distinct CDR3 sequences, roughly 21% seen once, with 12% in the top ten. The specimen was PBMCs or a T cell subset sorted from them (not recorded which). These receptors all come from an adult woman who had mild COVID-19 (a few samples of this study predate the infection). Cell type and time point are not known.

The V and J genes are TRBV12-3 or TRBV12-4 and TRBJ2-3; 8 nucleotides match TRBD1. The CDR3 is 16 amino acids. V gave up 5 bases and J gave up 5 bases; unmatched junction bases: 12. The CDR3 is CASSTDRERRRDTQYF. CDR3 DNA: TGTGCCAGCAGTACGGACAGGGAGAGGCGGAGAGATACGCAGTATTTT.

The chain is built from TRBV20-1 and TRBJ2-2; maybe TRBD2 (6 bases). Germline lookup yields CDR1 DFQATT and CDR2 SNEGSKA (reference sequence). This CDR3 is 12 amino acids long. With 3 bases removed from V and 5 bases from J, the gap between germline ends came to 7 bases. The CDR3 DNA sequence: TGCAGTGCTAGTGGGGGGACCGGGGAGCTGTTTTTT. This encodes CSASGGTGELFF.

This clonotype was counted between two and nine times. This chain connects TRBV7-2 to TRBJ2-7; D possibly corresponds to TRBD1 (6 bases). Germline V CDR1 and CDR2: SGHTA, FQGNSA. V shed 1 base and J shed 7 bases, with 14 bases lying between them. The CDR3 contains 14 residues. CDR3 sequence: CASSLGGRATEQYF. As DNA, the CDR3 is TGTGCCAGCAGCTTAGGGGGGCGAGCTACTGAGCAGTACTTC.

In its sample, this clonotype was seen many times. The chain joins TRBV9 to TRBJ2-7, with a possible D match to TRBD2 (6 bases). V lost 2 bases to trimming and J lost 0 bases, with 6 bases between them. The CDR3 loop spans 13 amino acids. From germline, CDR1 is SGDLS and CDR2 YYNGEE. This chain's CDR3 is CASSVGSSYEQYF. The CDR3 nucleotides read TGTGCCAGCAGCGTCGGGAGCTCCTACGAGCAGTACTTC.

With regard to this clonotype: The CDR3 carries no conserved terminal phenylalanine or tryptophan, so it likely arises from a read error. The chain recombines TRBV4-1 with TRBJ1-1; possible D gene TRBD1, 6 bases. Trimming took 0 bases from V and 8 from J, leaving 19 bases between them. The germline CDR1 and CDR2 sequences are MGHRA and YSYEKL. The CDR3 has 16 amino acids. The DNA for the CDR3 is TGCGCCAGCAGCCAAGAGGGTTATGGGGGCGGCAGAGAAGCTTTCTCT. Its translation: CASSQEGYGGGREAFS.

The chain couples TRBV4-3 to TRBJ2-7; D might be TRBD1 (6 bases). V lost 5 bases, J lost 5 bases, and 19 bases lay in between. The CDR3 sequence is 15 residues long. Per the germline V gene, CDR1 is LGHNA and CDR2 is YSLEER. DNA for the CDR3: TGCGCCAGCAGCAATAGGGACAACCCCACGGACGAGCAGTACTTC. Translating it yields CASSNRDNPTDEQYF.

V usage is TRBV11-2 and J usage is TRBJ2-1, with 8 bases fitting TRBD2. V was pared by 3 bases and J by 7 bases, with 8 bases of the junction left unmatched. CDR3 length: 15 amino acids. Germline V CDR1 and CDR2: SGHAT, FQNNGV. The CDR3, as DNA: TGTGCCAGCAGCTTCAGCGGGAGCGTTGGTAATGAGCAGTTCTTC. This gives the protein CASSFSGSVGNEQFF.

This chain connects TRBV18 to TRBJ2-6; D unclear. V was pared by 5 bases and J by 3 bases, with 14 bases between. The CDR3 is 16 residues long. CDR1 and CDR2 from the germline V gene are KGHSH and LQKENI. CDR3: CASSSVGGVGANVLTF. CDR3 bases: TGTGCCAGCTCATCCGTCGGTGGGGTTGGGGCCAACGTCCTGACTTTC.